The rows below give T cell receptor beta chains drawn from one sample of a study of blood T cells in healthy people across ages. TCRdb called the 5' RACE reads again in MiXCR, with one record for every CDR3 protein. The sample has around 780,000 distinct CDR3 sequences, around a quarter seen once. These data also featured in a second study, about T cells of mothers and their children.

Sequencing was done on a sample of blood. These receptors were obtained from a boy younger than 18 in good health. Both conserved end residues are part of each CDR3. A D gene is named only where the DNA matches it firmly. Clone size appears in some rows only: once, few, many, or a class for an expanded clone.

size: .; V: TRBV6-6; J: TRBJ1-3; D: .; DNA: TGTGCCAGCAGCACGGAGGGGGGGTGCTCTGGAAACACCATATATTTT; CDR3: CASSTEGGCSGNTIYF
size: few; V: TRBV3-1; J: TRBJ2-7; D: TRBD2; DNA: TGTGCCAGCAGCCAAGGGGGGGGGTACCCGTACTTC; CDR3: CASSQGGGYPYF
size: once; V: TRBV6-6; J: TRBJ2-3; D: .; DNA: TGTGCCAGCACCATCCCCTCCGGGGGCGCCTCAGATACGCAGTATTTT; CDR3: CASTIPSGGASDTQYF
size: few; V: TRBV29-1; J: TRBJ1-2; D: .; DNA: TGCAGCGCTGGGACGGATGGCTACACCTTC; CDR3: CSAGTDGYTF
size: few; V: TRBV10-2; J: TRBJ1-2; D: .; DNA: TGCGCCAGCAGTGAGACGAACGGTTTGAGTGGCTACACCTTC; CDR3: CASSETNGLSGYTF
size: few; V: TRBV4-2; J: TRBJ2-1; D: .; DNA: TGTGCCAGCAGCCAAGATCCGTGGGCCCCCTACAATGAGCAGTTCTTC; CDR3: CASSQDPWAPYNEQFF
size: .; V: TRBV27; J: TRBJ1-1; D: .; DNA: TGTGCCAGCAGTTACCCTATCACTGAAGCTTTCTTT; CDR3: CASSYPITEAFF
size: few; V: TRBV14; J: TRBJ2-2; D: .; DNA: TGTGCCAGCAGCCACAGACCGGTCCTAACCGGGGAGCTGTTTTTT; CDR3: CASSHRPVLTGELFF
size: .; V: TRBV4-1; J: TRBJ2-5; D: .; DNA: TGCGCCAGCAGCCAAGATAGACATCGAGGAGAGACCCAGTACTTC; CDR3: CASSQDRHRGETQYF
size: .; V: TRBV5-5; J: TRBJ1-1; D: TRBD1; DNA: TGTGCCAGCAGCTTTGGGAGACAGGGGGCGAACACTGAAGCTTTCTTT; CDR3: CASSFGRQGANTEAFF
size: .; V: TRBV12-3/TRBV12-4; J: TRBJ2-4; D: TRBD2; DNA: TGTGCCAGCAGTTTCCGCGGGGGGGCCCAAAACATTCAGTACTTC; CDR3: CASSFRGGAQNIQYF
size: few; V: TRBV18; J: TRBJ2-5; D: TRBD2; DNA: TGTGCCAGCTCACCGGAGCGGGGGACCGGGGAGACCCAGTACTTC; CDR3: CASSPERGTGETQYF
size: once; V: TRBV3-1; J: TRBJ2-1; D: .; DNA: TGTGCCAGCAGCCATTCCGGGGACCGCTCCTACAATGAGCAGTTCTTC; CDR3: CASSHSGDRSYNEQFF
size: few; V: TRBV27; J: TRBJ2-5; D: .; DNA: TGTGCCAGCAGTGTCACCCCCCAAGGAGTGGGGGCCCAGTACTTC; CDR3: CASSVTPQGVGAQYF
size: .; V: TRBV27; J: TRBJ2-7; D: TRBD2; DNA: TGTGCCAGCAGCAACTCACTAGCGTTCCACGAGCAGTACTTC; CDR3: CASSNSLAFHEQYF
size: .; V: TRBV29-1; J: TRBJ2-3; D: TRBD1; DNA: TGCAGCGCCAAGACAGGGGGCACAGATACGCAGTATTTT; CDR3: CSAKTGGTDTQYF
size: few; V: TRBV7-3; J: TRBJ2-1; D: TRBD2; DNA: TGTGCCAGCAGCCCGAGCGGGACCGGCAATGAGCAGTTCTTC; CDR3: CASSPSGTGNEQFF
size: few; V: TRBV15; J: TRBJ2-7; D: TRBD1; DNA: TGTGCCAGCGGACAGGGGCTATCGTACGAGCAGTACTTC; CDR3: CASGQGLSYEQYF
size: few; V: TRBV7-9; J: TRBJ1-6; D: .; DNA: TGTGCCAGCAGCTTAGCAGTCGGCAGGTCCTATTCACCCCTCCACTTT; CDR3: CASSLAVGRSYSPLHF
size: few; V: TRBV29-1; J: TRBJ1-4; D: .; DNA: TGCAGCGTAACCGTCGGGACTAACTTGTTTTTT; CDR3: CSVTVGTNLFF
size: .; V: TRBV11-2; J: TRBJ2-5; D: TRBD2; DNA: TGTGCCAGCAGCCCGGGGGTGCTAGCGGGGGGCCAAGAGACCCAGTACTTC; CDR3: CASSPGVLAGGQETQYF
size: .; V: TRBV11-2; J: TRBJ2-1; D: TRBD2; DNA: TGTGCCAGCAGCTTAGCTAGCGGCTACAATGAGCAGTTCTTC; CDR3: CASSLASGYNEQFF
size: .; V: TRBV3-1; J: TRBJ2-5; D: TRBD1; DNA: TGTGCCAGCAGCCTGGGACAGGGGACGGGGACCCAGTACTTC; CDR3: CASSLGQGTGTQYF
size: few; V: TRBV7-9; J: TRBJ2-5; D: TRBD1; DNA: TGTGCCAGCAGCTTAGCGACTCTGGGACAGTTAATGGAGACCCAGTACTTC; CDR3: CASSLATLGQLMETQYF
size: .; V: TRBV28; J: TRBJ2-5; D: TRBD1; DNA: TGTGCCAGCAGTTTTTCCACACAGGGGTCGGAGACCCAGTACTTC; CDR3: CASSFSTQGSETQYF
size: .; V: TRBV10-2; J: TRBJ2-7; D: TRBD2; DNA: TGCGCCAGCAGACTAACTAGCGGGGCCTTAAATGAGCAGTACTTC; CDR3: CASRLTSGALNEQYF
size: .; V: TRBV10-3; J: TRBJ2-1; D: .; DNA: TGTGCCATCGGCAACCGGGACGACTACAATGAGCAGTTCTTC; CDR3: CAIGNRDDYNEQFF
size: .; V: TRBV5-1; J: TRBJ1-4; D: .; DNA: TGCGCCAGCAGCCCGGAGGGGACGGGGAGTGAAAAACTGTTTTTT; CDR3: CASSPEGTGSEKLFF
size: .; V: TRBV28; J: TRBJ2-7; D: TRBD2; DNA: TGTGCCAGCCCGGGACTAGCTGGCGAGCAGTACTTC; CDR3: CASPGLAGEQYF
size: .; V: TRBV10-3; J: TRBJ2-7; D: .; DNA: TGTGCCATCAGTGAGTTGCAAGTCGACGAGCAGTACTTC; CDR3: CAISELQVDEQYF
size: .; V: TRBV6-1; J: TRBJ2-5; D: TRBD2; DNA: TGTGCCAGCAGTGAAGGATGGCGGGGGATACGGGGCGAGACCCAGTACTTC; CDR3: CASSEGWRGIRGETQYF
size: .; V: TRBV6-5; J: TRBJ1-4; D: TRBD1; DNA: TGTGCCAGCAGTTTGAACTACGGGACAGGGGATGAAAAACTGTTTTTT; CDR3: CASSLNYGTGDEKLFF
size: .; V: TRBV4-2; J: TRBJ1-3; D: TRBD1; DNA: TGTGCCAGCAGCACTACAGGGGCCTCTGGGAACACCATATATTTT; CDR3: CASSTTGASGNTIYF
size: .; V: TRBV4-1; J: TRBJ1-1; D: .; DNA: TGCGCCAGCAGCCCCGTCCCCAGGGGTAAGGACACCGAAGCTTTCTTT; CDR3: CASSPVPRGKDTEAFF
size: few; V: TRBV10-3; J: TRBJ2-7; D: TRBD2; DNA: TGTGCTATCAGTGACCCCCCTGCGGGGGACTACGAGCAGTACTTC; CDR3: CAISDPPAGDYEQYF
size: .; V: TRBV5-1; J: TRBJ2-3; D: .; DNA: TGCGCCAGCAGCTTGGAGGGCTCTCCAACAGATACGCAGTATTTT; CDR3: CASSLEGSPTDTQYF
size: .; V: TRBV12-3/TRBV12-4; J: TRBJ2-7; D: TRBD2; DNA: TGTGCCAGCAGTTGGACTAGCGGGGGCTACGAGCAGTACTTC; CDR3: CASSWTSGGYEQYF